This TCR beta chain derives from a study of T cell responses to AZD1222 COVID-19 vaccine. Study-wide points: In a largely white British group with more females than males, clonal diversity was possibly underestimated. Sampling that yielded the repertoires occurred only after the peak T cell response. In the spike-specific TCR repertoire, nearly half reportedly target unmutated variant regions. CD4 TCRs covered the whole spike, strongest at regions 160-218 and 743-854.

Trimming shortened V by 2 bases and J by 3 bases, and 8 bases separated the two germline ends. This CDR3 is built from 13 residues. Germline values: CDR1 MNHEY, CDR2 SVGAGI. Sequencing used immunoSEQ multiplex PCR; TCRdb keeps in-frame clones, though not all of them. The data contain about 150,000 clones, under 95% of them singletons. For this clone: As yet, its antigen is unknown.

Source: peripheral blood, taken 28 days after the second dose of the MenACWY control vaccine. The sequence was obtained from an adult who received the MenACWY meningococcal vaccine as a control. This chain uses TRBV6-5 with TRBJ2-7, with D unresolved. The chain's CDR3 is CASSYRWNYEQYF. The CDR3 DNA follows: TGTGCCAGCAGTTACCGCTGGAACTACGAGCAGTACTTC.